The 24 T cell receptor beta chains below come from one sample, sequenced in a study of blood T cell repertoires in COVID-19. Sequenced by immunoSEQ multiplex PCR; TCRdb stores in-frame clones only, minus some. The sample comprises roughly 250,000 clones, 75% to 85% of which are singletons, and 9.5% to 15% rests with the top ten. Input material: peripheral blood. The receptor source for this set is a woman aged 60-70 years with active or convalescent COVID-19.

This chain uses TRBV18 with TRBJ1-1, with 8 bases lining up with TRBD1. The CDR3 has 14 residues. From germline, CDR1 is KGHSH and CDR2 LQKENI. With 4 bases clipped from V and 1 base from J, the junction kept 2 bases outside the gene matches. The CDR3 region is CASSLGQGNTEAFF. CDR3 in DNA: TGTGCCAGCTCACTCGGACAGGGGAACACTGAAGCTTTCTTT.

This clone appeared once. The chain combines TRBV7-3 with TRBJ2-2; 8 nucleotides agree with TRBD2. J gave up 5 bases and V 6 bases, and 11 bases lay outside the gene matches. CDR3 size: 16 residues. Germline CDR1 is SGHTA and CDR2 is FQGTGA. CDR3 bases: TGTGCCAGCAGTCCCCGACGGGGGGGTCAGACCGGGGAGCTGTTTTTT. It encodes CASSPRRGGQTGELFF.

The J gene is TRBJ1-1, the V gene TRBV18; TRBD1 might be the D (5 bases). Trimming took 2 bases from V and 4 from J, leaving 17 bases between them. The CDR3 is 16 amino acids. CDR1 is KGHSH, CDR2 LQKENI, per germline. The CDR3 region has the DNA TGTGCCAGCTCACCAAAGGCAGCCCCGGGGGGCACTGAAGCTTTCTTT. Translating gives CASSPKAAPGGTEAFF.

The chain employs TRBV19 and TRBJ1-1, with TRBD1 matching 10 bases. The germline V gene encodes CDR1 LNHDA and CDR2 SQIVND (reference sequence). J gave up 5 bases and V 6 bases, and 9 bases lay outside the gene matches. The CDR3 extends over 15 amino acids. The CDR3 DNA sequence: TGTGCCAGTAGCAAATCCCGGGACAGGGGAACTGAAGCTTTCTTT. It is translated as CASSKSRDRGTEAFF.

The chain is built from TRBV6-5 and TRBJ1-2; TRBD1 aligns across 10 bases. The ends lost 4 bases at V and 8 bases at J; junction bases unmatched: 13. Germline V lookup: CDR1 MNHEY, CDR2 SVGAGI. The length of the CDR3 is 16 residues. CDR3 sequence: CASSSLPGTGEKGYTF. The CDR3 DNA sequence: TGTGCCAGCAGTTCCCTCCCCGGGACAGGGGAAAAGGGCTACACCTTC.

This chain uses TRBV11-1 with TRBJ2-2; maybe TRBD1 (5 bases). Trimming cost V 2 bases and J 6 bases, with 16 bases left between them. This CDR3 has 16 residues. The V gene's germline CDR1 is SGHAT and CDR2 FQDESV (reference sequence). CDR3 sequence reads: CASSLTARALPGELFF. The CDR3 region has the DNA TGTGCCAGCAGCTTAACGGCCAGGGCCCTCCCCGGGGAGCTGTTTTTT.

V and J are TRBV29-1 and TRBJ2-7; D possibly corresponds to TRBD1 (6 bases). This CDR3 spans 11 amino acids. Trimming took off 4 bases at V and 6 bases at J, with 10 bases between the two ends. The germline gives CDR1 SQVTM, CDR2 ANQGSEA. The DNA for the CDR3 is TGCAGCGTTGTATGGACAGTCGAGCAGTACTTC. This codes for CSVVWTVEQYF.

The rearrangement uses TRBV15 and TRBJ1-1, with D possibly being TRBD1 (5 bases). This CDR3 region has 13 residues. Trimming took 5 bases from V and 3 from J, leaving 10 bases between them. Germline assignment: CDR1 LNHNV and CDR2 YYDKDF (reference sequence). CDR3 nucleotides: TGTGCCACCAGCCGGGGGGAGTACACTGAAGCTTTCTTT. As protein: CATSRGEYTEAFF.

V is TRBV30 and J is TRBJ1-6; D remains unclear. Trimming shortened V by 5 bases and J by 1 base, and 6 bases separated the two germline ends. The germline CDR1 and CDR2 sequences are GTSNPN and SVGIG (reference sequence). The CDR3 length is 13 residues. CDR3 sequence (DNA): TGTGCCTGGGCGAGATCCTATAATTCACCCCTCCACTTT. Its translation: CAWARSYNSPLHF. Full variable domain (outside the CDR3, taken from reference TRBV30 and TRBJ1-6): SQTIHQWPATLVQPVGSPLSLECTVEGTSNPNLYWYRQAAGRGLQLLFYSVGIGQISSEVPQNLSASRPQDRQFILSSKKLLLSDSGFYLCAWARSYNSPLHFGNGTRLTVT.

V usage is TRBV25-1 and J usage is TRBJ1-2; the D is unclear. This CDR3 has 12 amino acids. The ends were cut back, 6 bases at V and 8 bases at J, with 13 bases in the middle. CDR1 and CDR2 (germline): MGHDK, SYGVNS. In nucleotides, the CDR3 is TGTGCCAGCAGGCTGCAGAGTAGCGGCTACACCTTC. As protein: CASRLQSSGYTF.

V usage is TRBV5-4 and J usage is TRBJ1-2, with 10 bases aligning to TRBD1. V dropped 4 bases and J dropped 7; count of bases not matched to a gene: 4. Per the germline V gene, CDR1 is SGHNT and CDR2 is YYREEE (reference sequence). This CDR3 is 13 amino acids long. CDR3 loop: CASSRDRGTGYTF. CDR3 nucleotides: TGTGCCAGCAGCAGGGACAGGGGAACTGGCTACACCTTC.

This chain connects TRBV6-4 to TRBJ2-1; 9 bases fit TRBD2. This CDR3 region has 15 residues. V gave up 6 bases and J gave up 7 bases; unmatched junction bases: 10. The V gene's germline CDR1 is MRHNA and CDR2 SNTAGT. CDR3 nucleotide sequence: TGTGCCAGCAGCCGTGGGGCTAGCGGGGCTAATGAGCAGTTCTTC. Its translation: CASSRGASGANEQFF.

The chain uses TRBV6-1 and TRBJ1-2; 8 positions agree with TRBD1. V gave up 4 bases and J gave up 4 bases; unmatched junction bases: 5. Germline-derived CDR1 and CDR2 are MNHNS and SASEGT. This CDR3 region has 14 residues. Written as DNA, the CDR3 is TGTGCCAGCAGTGTAGCAGGGGGCAGCTATGGCTACACCTTC. The encoded protein is CASSVAGGSYGYTF.

This clone was seen a single time. The genes are TRBV27 and TRBJ2-7, with 11 bases fitting TRBD2. CDR3 length: 17 residues. J gave up 6 bases and V 3 bases, and 13 bases lay outside the gene matches. The germline V gene has CDR1 MNHEY and CDR2 SMNVEV (reference sequence). The CDR3 loop reads CASSLGRKGTSGGEQYF. CDR3 sequence (DNA): TGTGCCAGCAGTTTGGGGAGGAAAGGGACTAGCGGTGGCGAGCAGTACTTC.

The V and J genes are TRBV3-1 (or the pseudogene TRBV3-2) and TRBJ2-5; tentatively, D is TRBD2 (7 bases). Germline CDR1 reads LGHDT; CDR2 reads YNNKEL (reference sequence). V lost 4 bases, J lost 4 bases, and 19 bases lay in between. The CDR3 extends over 16 amino acids. The CDR3 DNA reads as TGTGCCAGCAGCCTCCTAATGGGGGGGGCGGTAGAGACCCAGTACTTC. Encoded protein: CASSLLMGGAVETQYF.

This rearrangement joins TRBV9 to TRBJ2-3, with 10 positions matching TRBD2. Germline values: CDR1 SGDLS, CDR2 YYNGEE. The CDR3 is 17 residues long. V gave up 4 bases and J gave up 6 bases; unmatched junction bases: 14. The CDR3 DNA reads as TGTGCCAGCAGCCCCCGAGGAGCGGGGGGGCTAGAGGATACGCAGTATTTT. Translated, it gives CASSPRGAGGLEDTQYF.

This chain uses TRBV2 with TRBJ2-7; the match to TRBD2 covers 7 bases. Trimming cost V 4 bases and J 1 base; bases outside gene matches: 1. This CDR3 has 13 amino acids. Germline CDR1 and CDR2: SNHLY and FYNNEI. The CDR3 sequence: CASSASGSYEQYF. The CDR3 DNA is TGTGCCAGCAGTGCTAGCGGATCCTACGAGCAGTACTTC.

Of note for this clone: This same CDR3 is encoded by further DNA sequences in the sample. The CDR3 sequence: CASSAGGTDTQYF. CDR3 nucleotides: TGTGCCAGCAGCGCGGGCGGCACAGATACGCAGTATTTT. The rearrangement links TRBV27 to TRBJ2-3, with D possibly being TRBD2 (5 bases). Per germline, CDR1 MNHEY and CDR2 SMNVEV (reference sequence). V lost 6 bases and J 1 base, leaving 8 bases between the germline ends. This CDR3 is built from 13 residues.

The V and J genes are TRBV5-1 and TRBJ1-4, with 9 bases identical to TRBD1. Per germline, CDR1 SGHRS and CDR2 YFSETQ. The trim removed 5 bases at V and 7 bases at J, leaving 6 bases unmatched. CDR3 length: 14 amino acids. The CDR3 sequence: CASSQDRGGEKLFF. The CDR3 DNA follows: TGCGCCAGCAGTCAGGACAGGGGCGGTGAAAAACTGTTTTTT.

The chain links TRBV11-2 to TRBJ2-5, with D maybe TRBD2 (6 bases). V lost 2 bases and J lost 2, with 12 bases in between. The CDR3 totals 15 residues. Germline-derived CDR1 and CDR2 are SGHAT and FQNNGV. CDR3 in DNA: TGTGCCAGCAGCTTAATCGGGGGACGTCAAGAGACCCAGTACTTC. Its protein is CASSLIGGRQETQYF.

V gene TRBV18 combines with J gene TRBJ1-1; 7 nucleotides agree with TRBD1. The germline CDR1 and CDR2 sequences are KGHSH and LQKENI. The V segment lost 3 bases and the J segment 7 bases; nucleotides outside the gene matches: 11. This CDR3 comprises 15 residues. CDR3 in DNA: TGTGCCAGCTCACCGGACGGACAGGAAACCCTTGAAGCTTTCTTT. Protein sequence: CASSPDGQETLEAFF.

This chain links TRBV5-1 with TRBJ2-1; 11 nucleotides match TRBD2. This CDR3 has 16 amino acids. Trimming removed 4 bases from V and 4 bases from J; junction bases left unmatched: 7. Germline V gene sequence: CDR1 SGHRS, CDR2 YFSETQ. The CDR3 protein is CASSTFSGGDYNEQFF. The CDR3 DNA sequence: TGCGCCAGCAGCACCTTTAGCGGGGGGGATTACAATGAGCAGTTCTTC. The whole variable domain, remainder taken from reference TRBV5-1 and TRBJ2-1, is KAGVTQTPRYLIKTRGQQVTLSCSPISGHRSVSWYQQTPGQGLQFLFEYFSETQRNKGNFPGRFSGRQFSNSRSEMNVSTLELGDSALYLCASSTFSGGDYNEQFFGPGTRLTVL.

The gene calls are TRBV27 and TRBJ1-4; no clear D. V was pared by 5 bases and J by 2 bases, with 6 bases between. This CDR3 has 13 amino acids. Germline lookup yields CDR1 MNHEY and CDR2 SMNVEV (reference sequence). The CDR3 DNA reads as TGTGCCAGCAGTCCCCATACTAATGAAAAACTGTTTTTT. It encodes CASSPHTNEKLFF.

The rearrangement links TRBV6-5 to TRBJ1-6; D uncertain. The CDR3 is 15 residues long. Germline lookup yields CDR1 MNHEY and CDR2 SVGAGI. Trimming removed 5 bases at V and 10 bases at J, with 18 bases between. CDR3 sequence reads: CASSNSREGRSPLHF. CDR3 DNA sequence: TGTGCCAGCAGTAATTCGAGGGAGGGAAGATCACCCCTCCACTTT.